This TCR beta chain was recovered during a study of blood T cell repertoires in COVID-19. The germline CDR1 and CDR2 sequences are SEHNR and FQNEAQ (reference sequence). The CDR3 loop spans 17 amino acids. The germline V and J ends were trimmed by 2 bases and 0 bases, with 11 bases remaining between them. In the original workflow: Cell counts per sample came from amplifying reference gene primers. Sequencing used immunoSEQ multiplex PCR; TCRdb keeps in-frame clones, though not all of them. V, J and clone size are taken as reported in that table, and D and trimming were inferred from the DNA itself. Of around 210,000 clones listed, around nine tenths were seen once; the top ten hold 15% to 20%.

The TCR sequence derives from a man aged 45-60 years with COVID-19, enrolled during active disease. The material sequenced was peripheral blood. This sequence joins TRBV7-9 and TRBJ1-6; D possibly corresponds to TRBD1 (6 bases). The CDR3 nucleotides are TGTGCCAGCAGCTTACCCGGACAGAGCTCCTATAATTCACCCCTCCACTTT. This encodes CASSLPGQSSYNSPLHF.